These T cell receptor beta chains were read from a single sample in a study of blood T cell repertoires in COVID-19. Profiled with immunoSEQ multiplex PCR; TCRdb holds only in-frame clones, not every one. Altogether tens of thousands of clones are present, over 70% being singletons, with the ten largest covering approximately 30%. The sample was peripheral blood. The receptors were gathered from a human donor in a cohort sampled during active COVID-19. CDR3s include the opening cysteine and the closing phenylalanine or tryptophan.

CDR3: CASSFSGRVSYEQYF
V: TRBV5-1
J: TRBJ2-7

CDR3: CASSYSIGSEAFF
V: TRBV6-5
J: TRBJ1-1

CDR3: CSVSDRGLTEAFF
V: TRBV29-1
J: TRBJ1-1

CDR3: CASSLEPGEYEQYF
V: TRBV5-1
J: TRBJ2-7

CDR3: CASSQAPSPGDEQFF
V: TRBV14
J: TRBJ2-1

CDR3: CASSLSDRPHEAFF
V: TRBV7-3
J: TRBJ1-1

CDR3: CAGRTGGIDEQYF
V: TRBV5-4
J: TRBJ2-7

CDR3: CATSDHRGLSYNEQFF
V: TRBV24-1
J: TRBJ2-1

CDR3: CATSNRQENTEAFF
V: TRBV15
J: TRBJ1-1

CDR3: CASSLSSKSYEQYF
V: TRBV7-3
J: TRBJ2-7

CDR3: CASSQGGAYSNQPQHF
V: TRBV4-2
J: TRBJ1-5

CDR3: CASSSGTTVMEQYF
V: TRBV28
J: TRBJ2-7

CDR3: CASSLFPSGAYEQYF
V: TRBV7-3
J: TRBJ2-7

CDR3: CASSVAGTYNEQFF
V: TRBV9
J: TRBJ2-1

CDR3: CASSLRGNQPQHF
V: TRBV12-3/TRBV12-4
J: TRBJ1-5

CDR3: CASEGGPGETQYF
V: TRBV6-4
J: TRBJ2-5

CDR3: CASTAPGDHTGELFF
V: TRBV6-5
J: TRBJ2-2

CDR3: CASSEALDSRSSPLHF
V: TRBV2
J: TRBJ1-6

CDR3: CASRTGTGENIQYF
V: TRBV6-6
J: TRBJ2-4

CDR3: CASSDGKYSNQPQHF
V: TRBV6-5
J: TRBJ1-5

CDR3: CASSLLVGTGGGYTF
V: TRBV28
J: TRBJ1-2

CDR3: CASSPPMGGYEKLFF
V: TRBV18
J: TRBJ1-4

CDR3: CASSQGTGVSPLHF
V: TRBV4-3
J: TRBJ1-6

CDR3: CASRRNRGLTNEKLFF
V: TRBV27
J: TRBJ1-4

CDR3: CASKTGNLNTGELFF
V: TRBV19
J: TRBJ2-2

CDR3: CASSGGPGEKLFF
V: TRBV27
J: TRBJ1-4

CDR3: CASTSNTEAFF
V: TRBV28
J: TRBJ1-1

CDR3: CASSFGVPPYYEQYF
V: TRBV5-1
J: TRBJ2-7

CDR3: CASSPPKDTQYF
V: TRBV18
J: TRBJ2-3

CDR3: CALVINTEAFF
V: TRBV28
J: TRBJ1-1

CDR3: CATSGRGLTDTQYF
V: TRBV15
J: TRBJ2-3

CDR3: CASSLGQNYNEQFF
V: TRBV5-1
J: TRBJ2-1

CDR3: CASSLVGGGTDTQYF
V: TRBV7-3
J: TRBJ2-3

CDR3: CASRGDNHNEQFF
V: TRBV12-3/TRBV12-4
J: TRBJ2-1

CDR3: CASSLLERGSGDTQYF
V: TRBV5-4
J: TRBJ2-3

CDR3: CAISELSSGSYEQYF
V: TRBV10-3
J: TRBJ2-7

CDR3: CASSSPNVIYGYTF
V: TRBV6-5
J: TRBJ1-2

CDR3: CASSPGGLRSF
V: TRBV5-5
J: TRBJ1-2

CDR3: CASQTMTEETQYF
V: TRBV28
J: TRBJ2-5

CDR3: CASSSGGGEQYF
V: TRBV28
J: TRBJ2-7

CDR3: CASSQDRHSNEQFF
V: TRBV4-3
J: TRBJ2-1

CDR3: CASSPPEGGRARQFF
V: TRBV19
J: TRBJ2-1

CDR3: CASRLAGTRFEPQHF
V: TRBV19
J: TRBJ1-5

CDR3: CASSQAISGLANSYEQYF
V: TRBV4-1
J: TRBJ2-7

CDR3: CASSPTRGQNTEAFF
V: TRBV18
J: TRBJ1-1

CDR3: CASSREAGGFDLSTNEKLFF
V: TRBV7-8
J: TRBJ1-4

CDR3: CATSREGSKTQYF
V: TRBV15
J: TRBJ2-5

CDR3: CATNWGSSPHEQYF
V: TRBV15
J: TRBJ2-7

CDR3: CASSQDPTVKLNTEAFF
V: TRBV4-1
J: TRBJ1-1

CDR3: CAIKPDRALNQPQHF
V: TRBV10-3
J: TRBJ1-5

CDR3: CASSAGLAGGKSPVYKETQYF
V: TRBV5-1
J: TRBJ2-5

CDR3: CASSPGHRYEQYF
V: TRBV9
J: TRBJ2-7

CDR3: CASSQGGAAFF
V: TRBV28
J: TRBJ1-1

CDR3: CASRREGSPLHF
V: TRBV2
J: TRBJ1-6

CDR3: CAWRRGLLTGELFF
V: TRBV30
J: TRBJ2-2

CDR3: CASSLGETEAFF
V: TRBV7-9
J: TRBJ1-1

CDR3: CASSSPSRGGEQYF
V: TRBV19
J: TRBJ2-7